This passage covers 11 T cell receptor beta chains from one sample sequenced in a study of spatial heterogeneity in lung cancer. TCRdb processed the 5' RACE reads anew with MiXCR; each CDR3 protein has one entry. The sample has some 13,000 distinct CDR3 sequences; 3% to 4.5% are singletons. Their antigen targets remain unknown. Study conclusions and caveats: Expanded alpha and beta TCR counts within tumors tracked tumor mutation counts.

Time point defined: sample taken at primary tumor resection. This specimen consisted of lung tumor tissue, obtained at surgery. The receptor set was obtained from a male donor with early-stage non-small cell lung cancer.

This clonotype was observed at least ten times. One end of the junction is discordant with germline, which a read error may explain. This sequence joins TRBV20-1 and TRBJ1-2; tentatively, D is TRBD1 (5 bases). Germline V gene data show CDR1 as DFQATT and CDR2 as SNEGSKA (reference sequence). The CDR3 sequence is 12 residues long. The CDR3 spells CSARDFRDGDTF. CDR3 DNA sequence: TGCAGTGCTAGAGATTTCAGGGATGGCGACACCTTC.

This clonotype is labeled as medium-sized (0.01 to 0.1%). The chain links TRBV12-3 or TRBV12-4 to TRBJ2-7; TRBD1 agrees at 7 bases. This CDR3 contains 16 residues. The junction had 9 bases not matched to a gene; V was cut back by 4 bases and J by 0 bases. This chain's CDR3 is CASSSTDRRSSYEQYF. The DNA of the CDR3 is TGTGCCAGCAGTTCGACGGACAGGCGGAGCTCCTACGAGCAGTACTTC.

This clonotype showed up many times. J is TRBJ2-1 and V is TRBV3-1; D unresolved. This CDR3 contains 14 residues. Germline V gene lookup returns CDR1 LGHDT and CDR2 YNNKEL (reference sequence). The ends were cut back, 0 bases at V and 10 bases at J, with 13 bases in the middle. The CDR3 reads CASSQDKKRSEQFF. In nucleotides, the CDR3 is TGTGCCAGCAGCCAAGATAAAAAGCGATCGGAGCAGTTCTTC.

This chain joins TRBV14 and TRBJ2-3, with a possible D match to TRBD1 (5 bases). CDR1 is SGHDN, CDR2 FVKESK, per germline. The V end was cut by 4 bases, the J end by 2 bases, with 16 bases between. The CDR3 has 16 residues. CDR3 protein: CASSRRRGFYTDTQYF. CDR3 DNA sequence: TGTGCCAGCAGCCGCCGTAGGGGTTTTTACACAGATACGCAGTATTTT.

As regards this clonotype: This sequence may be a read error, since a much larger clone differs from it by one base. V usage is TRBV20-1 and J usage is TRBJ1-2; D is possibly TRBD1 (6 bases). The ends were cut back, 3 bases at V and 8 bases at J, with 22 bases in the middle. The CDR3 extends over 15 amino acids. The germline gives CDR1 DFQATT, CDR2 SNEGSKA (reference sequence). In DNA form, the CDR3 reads TGCAGTGCTAGCCAGGAGGGGGTCAGGGAGAGAGGCTACACCTTC. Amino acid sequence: CSASQEGVRERGYTF.

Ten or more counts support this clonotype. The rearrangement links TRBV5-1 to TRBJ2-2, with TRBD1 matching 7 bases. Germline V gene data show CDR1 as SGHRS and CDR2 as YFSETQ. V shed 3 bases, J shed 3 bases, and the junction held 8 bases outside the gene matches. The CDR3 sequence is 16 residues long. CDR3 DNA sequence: TGCGCCAGCAGCTCGAAACAGGGGACGGACACCGGGGAGCTGTTTTTT. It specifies CASSSKQGTDTGELFF. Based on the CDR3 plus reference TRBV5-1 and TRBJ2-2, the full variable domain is KAGVTQTPRYLIKTRGQQVTLSCSPISGHRSVSWYQQTPGQGLQFLFEYFSETQRNKGNFPGRFSGRQFSNSRSEMNVSTLELGDSALYLCASSSKQGTDTGELFFGEGSRLTVL.

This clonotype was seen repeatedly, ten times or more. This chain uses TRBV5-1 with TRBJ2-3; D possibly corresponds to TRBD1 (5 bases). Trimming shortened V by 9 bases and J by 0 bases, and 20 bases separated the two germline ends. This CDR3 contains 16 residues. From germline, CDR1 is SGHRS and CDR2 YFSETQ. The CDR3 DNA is TGCGCCACCCTTATAATGACAGTTCCTAGCACAGATACGCAGTATTTT. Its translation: CATLIMTVPSTDTQYF. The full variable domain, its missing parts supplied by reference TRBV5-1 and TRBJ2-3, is KAGVTQTPRYLIKTRGQQVTLSCSPISGHRSVSWYQQTPGQGLQFLFEYFSETQRNKGNFPGRFSGRQFSNSRSEMNVSTLELGDSALYLCATLIMTVPSTDTQYFGPGTRLTVL.

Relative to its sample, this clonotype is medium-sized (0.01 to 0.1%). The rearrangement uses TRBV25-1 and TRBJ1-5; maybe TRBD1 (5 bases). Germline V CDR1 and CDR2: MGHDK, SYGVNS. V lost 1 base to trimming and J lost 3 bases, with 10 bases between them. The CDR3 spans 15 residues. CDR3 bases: TGTGCCAGCAGTGAATGGGGGACGGACAATCAGCCCCAGCATTTT. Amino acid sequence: CASSEWGTDNQPQHF.

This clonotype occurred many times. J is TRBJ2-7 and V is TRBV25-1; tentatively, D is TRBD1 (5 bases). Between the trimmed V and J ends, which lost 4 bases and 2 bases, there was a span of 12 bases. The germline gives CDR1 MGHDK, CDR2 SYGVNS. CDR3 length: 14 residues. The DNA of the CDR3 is TGTGCCAGCAGTGGGGAAGTAGGGGCCTACGAGCAGTACTTC. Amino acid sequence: CASSGEVGAYEQYF.

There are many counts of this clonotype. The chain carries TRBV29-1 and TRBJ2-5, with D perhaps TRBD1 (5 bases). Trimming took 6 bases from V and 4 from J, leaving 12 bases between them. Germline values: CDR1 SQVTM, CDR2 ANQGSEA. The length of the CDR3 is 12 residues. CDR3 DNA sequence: TGCAGCGTCCTCAGGGTAGCAGAGACCCAGTACTTC. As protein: CSVLRVAETQYF. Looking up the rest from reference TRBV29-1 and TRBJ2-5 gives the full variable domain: SAVISQKPSRDICQRGTSLTIQCQVDSQVTMMFWYRQQPGQSLTLIATANQGSEATYESGFVIDKFPISRPNLTFSTLTVSNMSPEDSSIYLCSVLRVAETQYFGPGTRLLVL.

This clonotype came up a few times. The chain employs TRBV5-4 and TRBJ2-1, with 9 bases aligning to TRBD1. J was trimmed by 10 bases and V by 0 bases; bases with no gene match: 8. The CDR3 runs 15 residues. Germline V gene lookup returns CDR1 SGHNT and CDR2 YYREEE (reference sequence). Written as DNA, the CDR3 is TGTGCCAGCAGCTTGGGGGACAGGGTGTTCGAAGAGCAGTTCTTC. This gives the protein CASSLGDRVFEEQFF.